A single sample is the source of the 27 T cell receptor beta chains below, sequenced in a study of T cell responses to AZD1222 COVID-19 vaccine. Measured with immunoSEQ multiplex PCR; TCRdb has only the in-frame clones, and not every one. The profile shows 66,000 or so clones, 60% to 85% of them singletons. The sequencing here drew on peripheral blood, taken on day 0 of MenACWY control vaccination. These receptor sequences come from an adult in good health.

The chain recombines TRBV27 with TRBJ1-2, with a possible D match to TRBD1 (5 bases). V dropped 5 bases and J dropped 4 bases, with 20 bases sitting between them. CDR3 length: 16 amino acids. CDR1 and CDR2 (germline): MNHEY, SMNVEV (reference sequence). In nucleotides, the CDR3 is TGTGCCAGCAGTGCAGGCCCGACTTGGGGCATCTATGGCTACACCTTC. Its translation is CASSAGPTWGIYGYTF.

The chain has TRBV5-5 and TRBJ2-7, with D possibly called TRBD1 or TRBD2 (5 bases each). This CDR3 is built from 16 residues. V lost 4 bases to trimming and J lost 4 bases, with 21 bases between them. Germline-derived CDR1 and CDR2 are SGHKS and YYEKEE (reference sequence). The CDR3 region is CASSPYDWDGKYEQYF. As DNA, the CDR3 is TGTGCCAGCAGCCCTTATGATTGGGACGGTAAATACGAGCAGTACTTC.

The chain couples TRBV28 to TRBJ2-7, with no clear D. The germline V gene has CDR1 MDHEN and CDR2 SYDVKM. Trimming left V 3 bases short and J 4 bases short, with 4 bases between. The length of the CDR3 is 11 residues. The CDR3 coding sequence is TGTGCCAGCAGTTTTCATTACGAGCAGTACTTC. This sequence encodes CASSFHYEQYF.

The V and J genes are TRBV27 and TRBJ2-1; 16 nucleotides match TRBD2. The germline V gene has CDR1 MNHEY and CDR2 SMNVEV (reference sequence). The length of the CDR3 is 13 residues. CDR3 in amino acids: CATGTSGRDEQFF. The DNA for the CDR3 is TGTGCAACCGGGACTAGCGGGAGGGATGAGCAGTTCTTC.

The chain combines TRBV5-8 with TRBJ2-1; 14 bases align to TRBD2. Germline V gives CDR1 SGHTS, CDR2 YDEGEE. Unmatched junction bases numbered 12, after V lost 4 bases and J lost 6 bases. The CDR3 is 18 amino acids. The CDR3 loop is CASSPMGLAGVFINEQFF. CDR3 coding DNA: TGTGCCAGCAGCCCGATGGGACTAGCGGGAGTTTTCATCAATGAGCAGTTCTTC.

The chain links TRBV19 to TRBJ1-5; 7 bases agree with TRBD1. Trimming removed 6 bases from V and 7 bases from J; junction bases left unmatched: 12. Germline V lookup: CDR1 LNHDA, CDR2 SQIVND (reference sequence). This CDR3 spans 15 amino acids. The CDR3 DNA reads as TGTGCCAGTAGCCCAATGACGACAGGGAGCCAGCCCCAGCATTTT. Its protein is CASSPMTTGSQPQHF.

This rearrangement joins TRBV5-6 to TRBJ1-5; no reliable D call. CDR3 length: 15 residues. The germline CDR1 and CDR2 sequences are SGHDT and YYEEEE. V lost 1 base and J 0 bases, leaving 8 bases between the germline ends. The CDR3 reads CASSLRGNSNQPQHF. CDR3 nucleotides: TGTGCCAGCAGCTTGAGAGGGAATAGCAATCAGCCCCAGCATTTT. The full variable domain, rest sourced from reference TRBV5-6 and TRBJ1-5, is DAGVTQSPTHLIKTRGQQVTLRCSPKSGHDTVSWYQQALGQGPQFIFQYYEEEERQRGNFPDRFSGHQFPNYSSELNVNALLLGDSALYLCASSLRGNSNQPQHFGDGTRLSIL.

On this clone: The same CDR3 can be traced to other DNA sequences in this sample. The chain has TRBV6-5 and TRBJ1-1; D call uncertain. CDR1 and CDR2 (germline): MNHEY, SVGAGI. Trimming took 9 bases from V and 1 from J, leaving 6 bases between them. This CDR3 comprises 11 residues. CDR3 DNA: TGTGCCAGTTCTAGGAACACTGAAGCTTTCTTT. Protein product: CASSRNTEAFF.

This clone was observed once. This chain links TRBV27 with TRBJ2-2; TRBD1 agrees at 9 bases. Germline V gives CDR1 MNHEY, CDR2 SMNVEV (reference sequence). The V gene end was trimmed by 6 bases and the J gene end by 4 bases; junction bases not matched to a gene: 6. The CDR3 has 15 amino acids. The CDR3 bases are TGTGCCAGCAGACCCGGGACAGGGCCCACCGGGGAGCTGTTTTTT. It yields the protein CASRPGTGPTGELFF.

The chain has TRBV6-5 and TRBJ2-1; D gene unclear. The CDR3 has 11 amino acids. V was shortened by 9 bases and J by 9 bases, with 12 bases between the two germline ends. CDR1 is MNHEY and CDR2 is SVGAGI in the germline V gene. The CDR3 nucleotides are TGTGCCAGTTTGATAGGTGGTGAGCAGTTCTTC. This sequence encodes CASLIGGEQFF.

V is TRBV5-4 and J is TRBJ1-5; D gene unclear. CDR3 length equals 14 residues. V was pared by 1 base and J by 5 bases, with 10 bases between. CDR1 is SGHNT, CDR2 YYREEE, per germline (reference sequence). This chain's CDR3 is CASSLRGSHQPQHF. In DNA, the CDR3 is TGTGCCAGCAGCTTGAGAGGATCCCATCAGCCCCAGCATTTT.

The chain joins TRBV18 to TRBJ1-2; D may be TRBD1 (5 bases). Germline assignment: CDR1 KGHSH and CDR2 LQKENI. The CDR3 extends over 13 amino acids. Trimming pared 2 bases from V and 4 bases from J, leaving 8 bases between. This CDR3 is CASSPGGVYGYTF. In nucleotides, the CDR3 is TGTGCCAGCTCACCAGGGGGGGTCTATGGCTACACCTTC.

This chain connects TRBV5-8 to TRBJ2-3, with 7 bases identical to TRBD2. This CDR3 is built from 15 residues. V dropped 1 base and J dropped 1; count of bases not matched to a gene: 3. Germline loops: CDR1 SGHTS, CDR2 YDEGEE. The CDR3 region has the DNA TGTGCCAGCAGCTTGAGGGCGGGAGGCACAGATACGCAGTATTTT. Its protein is CASSLRAGGTDTQYF.

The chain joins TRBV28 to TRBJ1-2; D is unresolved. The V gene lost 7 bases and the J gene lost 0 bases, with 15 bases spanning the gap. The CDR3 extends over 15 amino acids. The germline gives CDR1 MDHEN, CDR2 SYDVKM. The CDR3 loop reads CASTSRRTANYGYTF. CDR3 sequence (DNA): TGTGCCAGCACGTCCCGGCGTACAGCTAACTATGGCTACACCTTC.

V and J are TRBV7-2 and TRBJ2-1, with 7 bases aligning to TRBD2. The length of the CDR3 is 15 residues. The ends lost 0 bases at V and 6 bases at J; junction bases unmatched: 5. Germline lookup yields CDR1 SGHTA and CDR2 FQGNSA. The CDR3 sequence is CASSLAGGTTNEQFF. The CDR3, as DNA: TGTGCCAGCAGCTTAGCGGGGGGGACTACCAATGAGCAGTTCTTC.

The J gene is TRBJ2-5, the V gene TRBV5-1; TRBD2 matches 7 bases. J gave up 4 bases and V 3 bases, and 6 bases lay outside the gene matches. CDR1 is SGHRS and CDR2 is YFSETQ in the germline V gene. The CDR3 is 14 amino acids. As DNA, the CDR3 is TGCGCCAGCAGCTACGGGCGGGGGTCAGAGACCCAGTACTTC. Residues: CASSYGRGSETQYF.

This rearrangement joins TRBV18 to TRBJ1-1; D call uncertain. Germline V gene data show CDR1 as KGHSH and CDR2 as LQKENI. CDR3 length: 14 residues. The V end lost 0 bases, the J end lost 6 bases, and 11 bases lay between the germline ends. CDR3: CASSPPGPPAEAFF. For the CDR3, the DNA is TGTGCCAGCTCACCACCCGGTCCCCCCGCTGAAGCTTTCTTT.

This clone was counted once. In nucleotides, the CDR3 is TGTGCCAGCAGCTTTGGACAGAACAATGAGCAGTTCTTC. It codes for CASSFGQNNEQFF. This chain connects TRBV7-3 to TRBJ2-1; tentatively, D is TRBD1 (6 bases). The V end lost 3 bases, the J end lost 5 bases, and 8 bases lay between the germline ends. The CDR3 runs to 13 residues. CDR1 is SGHTA and CDR2 is FQGTGA in the germline V gene.

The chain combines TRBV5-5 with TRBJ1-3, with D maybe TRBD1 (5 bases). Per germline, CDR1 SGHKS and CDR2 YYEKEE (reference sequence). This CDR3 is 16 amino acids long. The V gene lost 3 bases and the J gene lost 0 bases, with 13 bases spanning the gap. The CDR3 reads CASSSPGPISGNTIYF. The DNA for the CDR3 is TGTGCCAGCAGCTCACCGGGGCCTATCTCTGGAAACACCATATATTTT.

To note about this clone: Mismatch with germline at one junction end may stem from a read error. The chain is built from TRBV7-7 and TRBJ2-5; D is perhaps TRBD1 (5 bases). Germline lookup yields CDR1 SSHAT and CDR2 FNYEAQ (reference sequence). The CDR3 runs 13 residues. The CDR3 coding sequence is TGTGCTAGCAGCCCCCAGGGTGGAGAGACCCAGTACTTC. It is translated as CASSPQGGETQYF.

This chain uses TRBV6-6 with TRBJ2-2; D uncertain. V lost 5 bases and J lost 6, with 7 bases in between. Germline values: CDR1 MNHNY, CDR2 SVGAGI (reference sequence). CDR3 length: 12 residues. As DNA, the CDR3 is TGTGCCAGCAGTCAGCCTGCCGGGGAGCTGTTTTTT. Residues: CASSQPAGELFF.

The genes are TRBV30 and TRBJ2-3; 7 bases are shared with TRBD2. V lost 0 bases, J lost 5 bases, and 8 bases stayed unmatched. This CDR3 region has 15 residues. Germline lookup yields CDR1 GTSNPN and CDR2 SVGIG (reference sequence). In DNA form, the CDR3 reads TGTGCCTGGAGTGTCGGGGCGGGAGTTGGAGATACGCAGTATTTT. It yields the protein CAWSVGAGVGDTQYF.

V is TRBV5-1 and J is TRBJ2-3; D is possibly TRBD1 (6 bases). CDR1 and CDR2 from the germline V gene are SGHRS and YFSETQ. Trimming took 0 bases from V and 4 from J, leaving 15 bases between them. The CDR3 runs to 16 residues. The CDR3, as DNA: TGCGCCAGCAGCTTGGCATTGGACAGAATCGCAGATACGCAGTATTTT. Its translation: CASSLALDRIADTQYF.

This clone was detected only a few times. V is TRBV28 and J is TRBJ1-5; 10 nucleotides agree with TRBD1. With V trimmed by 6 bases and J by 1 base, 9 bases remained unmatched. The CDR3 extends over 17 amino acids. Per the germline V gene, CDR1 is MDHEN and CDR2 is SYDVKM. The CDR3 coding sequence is TGTGCCAGCAGCGACAGGGGGCTAAGGATGAGCAATCAGCCCCAGCATTTT. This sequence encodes CASSDRGLRMSNQPQHF.

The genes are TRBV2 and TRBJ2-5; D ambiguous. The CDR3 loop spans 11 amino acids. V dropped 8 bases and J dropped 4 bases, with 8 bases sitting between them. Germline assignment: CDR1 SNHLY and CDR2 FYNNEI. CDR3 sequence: CASGIGETQYF. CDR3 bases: TGTGCCAGCGGTATCGGAGAGACCCAGTACTTC.

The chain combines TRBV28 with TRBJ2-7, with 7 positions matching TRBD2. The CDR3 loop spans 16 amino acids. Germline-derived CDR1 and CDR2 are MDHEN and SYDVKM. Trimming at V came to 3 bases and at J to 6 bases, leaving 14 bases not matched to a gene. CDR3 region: CASSFTRGDAGGEQYF. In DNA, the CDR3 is TGTGCCAGCAGTTTTACACGGGGGGACGCTGGCGGCGAGCAGTACTTC. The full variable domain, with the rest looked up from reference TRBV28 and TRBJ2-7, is DVKVTQSSRYLVKRTGEKVFLECVQDMDHENMFWYRQDPGLGLRLIYFSYDVKMKEKGDIPEGYSVSREKKERFSLILESASTNQTSMYLCASSFTRGDAGGEQYFGPGTRLTVT.

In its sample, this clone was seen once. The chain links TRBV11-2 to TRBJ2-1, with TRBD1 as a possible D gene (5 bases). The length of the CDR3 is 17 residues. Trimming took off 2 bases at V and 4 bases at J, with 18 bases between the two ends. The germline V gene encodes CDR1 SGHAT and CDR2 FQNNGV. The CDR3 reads CASSLIPSRAVYNEQFF. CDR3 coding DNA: TGTGCCAGCAGCTTAATCCCCAGCAGGGCGGTTTACAATGAGCAGTTCTTC.